The T cell receptor beta chain under discussion was sequenced for a study of T cells in localized non-small cell lung cancer. Study results and limitations: Higher T cell density in the blood was associated with longer overall survival, whereas higher adjacent-lung clonality associated with shorter survival. The highest T cell clonality was in uninvolved adjacent lung, above tumor. Heterogeneity is still possible, as just one tumor region was sequenced. Median about 56 top-100 tumor clones were shared with paired adjacent lung.

As regards this clone: The antigen remains undetermined.

Trimming removed 4 bases at V and 4 bases at J, with 16 bases between. CDR1 is SGHRS, CDR2 YFSETQ, per germline. This CDR3 spans 15 amino acids. TCRdb's copy holds only in-frame clones and misses some; the assay was immunoSEQ multiplex PCR. The table has around 30,000 clones, approximately 78% seen once; the top ten hold approximately 33%. The gene calls are TRBV5-1 and TRBJ2-3; the D is unclear. The sequencing used peripheral blood, collected before any cancer treatment. The receptor was derived from a male donor older than 55 with stage II squamous cell lung carcinoma. CDR3 sequence: CASSPETTPPDTQYF. CDR3 DNA sequence: TGCGCCAGCAGCCCGGAGACAACCCCCCCAGATACGCAGTATTTT.